These T cell receptor beta chains were read from a single sample in a study of T-cell memory formation after mild COVID-19. Each CDR3 protein is one row after TCRdb ran MiXCR on the 5' RACE reads. Found here are a few hundred thousand distinct CDR3 sequences, roughly 8% of them singletons; the top ten hold 20% to 25%. Sequenced: PBMCs or a T cell subset sorted from them (not recorded which). The receptor set was obtained from a man aged 18 to 29 who had mild COVID-19 (a few samples of this study predate the infection). Cell type and time point are not known. Each CDR3 is given with its conserved first and last residue. The order of the fields is clone size, CDR3 length, V gene, J gene, CDR3 protein. Clone size, where shown, is once, few, many, or a class for clones that have expanded.

many	12	TRBV20-1	TRBJ1-2	CSATGGGGGYTF
many	11	TRBV14	TRBJ2-1	CASSRRDYLIF
few	15	TRBV5-6	TRBJ2-1	CASSLLWQAYNEQFF
many	17	TRBV7-6	TRBJ2-1	CASSLAPASGGRNEQFF
NA	14	TRBV24-1	TRBJ1-2	CATSGGRGYDGYTF
many	15	TRBV6-2/TRBV6-3	TRBJ2-1	CASSYSDRVYNEQFF
many	17	TRBV5-1	TRBJ2-5	CASSSGLAAPGGETQYF
NA	14	TRBV5-1	TRBJ2-7	CASSPRTGASEQYF
NA	16	TRBV2	TRBJ2-2	CASSDPRGRKVGELFF
NA	16	TRBV20-1	TRBJ1-5	CSARERQGARNQPQHF
NA	17	TRBV12-3/TRBV12-4	TRBJ2-5	CASSFPNPGLGRVTQYF
few	16	TRBV4-3	TRBJ2-3	CASSHQLAGYTDTQYF
few	16	TRBV3-1	TRBJ2-3	CASSRWTDTSTDTQYF
NA	16	TRBV4-3	TRBJ2-5	CASSQAYRQVGETQYF
NA	17	TRBV5-1	TRBJ2-4	CASSLGGQNGVKNIQYF
few	13	TRBV7-2	TRBJ1-1	CASSLRRRTEAFF
few	13	TRBV20-1	TRBJ2-7	CSASRDSTYEQYF
many	15	TRBV20-1	TRBJ2-3	CSATGAGQGGDTQYF
many	14	TRBV5-4	TRBJ1-4	CASSSRQNNEKLFF
NA	16	TRBV3-1	TRBJ1-2	CASSQVTGSYNYGYTF
NA	12	TRBV29-1	TRBJ1-1	CSAWRYGTEAFF
many	13	TRBV10-3	TRBJ2-7	CAISESEGGEQYF
NA	14	TRBV9	TRBJ1-2	CASSVGLTEDGYTF
NA	15	TRBV5-1	TRBJ2-5	CASSLASGGEETQYF
few	14	TRBV6-5	TRBJ1-1	CASGSTGRWTEAFF
NA	15	TRBV10-3	TRBJ2-5	CAISGLAGGQETQYF
NA	14	TRBV5-1	TRBJ1-3	CASSSGTPGNTIYF
NA	13	TRBV29-1	TRBJ2-4	CSVEGGSENIQYF
NA	13	TRBV3-1	TRBJ1-6	CASSQQGESPLHF
few	16	TRBV7-3	TRBJ2-2	CASSPAGTGYTGELFF
many	20	TRBV5-1	TRBJ2-5	CASSLGGGTSGGPSQETQYF
NA	13	TRBV7-6	TRBJ2-7	CASSSGSGYEQYF
few	15	TRBV4-3	TRBJ2-3	CASSPTVAGADTQYF
many	13	TRBV7-2	TRBJ2-5	CASTRGGPETQYF
NA	12	TRBV6-2/TRBV6-3	TRBJ2-7	CASSYNLYEQYF
NA	17	TRBV4-2	TRBJ1-4	CASSQDRGTGRNEKLFF
few	13	TRBV12-3/TRBV12-4	TRBJ2-7	CASSFASDFEQYF
NA	16	TRBV5-1	TRBJ2-3	CASRGQGESSTDTQYF
NA	15	TRBV6-6	TRBJ1-5	CASRPLEGRSQPQHF
NA	18	TRBV6-5	TRBJ1-2	CASSYYSNHAGGAYGYTF
few	14	TRBV12-3/TRBV12-4	TRBJ1-3	CASRPVSSGNTIYF
NA	15	TRBV15	TRBJ2-5	CATSPAASGEETQYF
NA	15	TRBV19	TRBJ1-1	CASSTSGAWDTEAFF
NA	13	TRBV27	TRBJ1-4	CASKSAWEEKLFF
many	14	TRBV20-1	TRBJ2-7	CSARSQDRKDLQYF
NA	18	TRBV28	TRBJ1-5	CASRLRQWAQYSNQPQHF
NA	14	TRBV7-9	TRBJ1-2	CASSSDSVNYGYTF